This TCR beta chain was sequenced in a study of beta chain features in type 1 diabetes. Study context: No age, gender or cell yield differences were seen between patients and healthy donors. Investigators examined some 100 million sorted cells across all samples. Study-wide points: For patients, the naive, central memory and Treg TCRB repertoires appeared more alike than for healthy donors. There was a moderate but significant shortening of TCRB CDR3s in all four CD4+ subsets of Type 1 diabetes patients.

Germline CDR1 and CDR2: MGHDK and SYGVNS. The CDR3 loop spans 15 amino acids. V lost 5 bases, J lost 4 bases, and 10 bases stayed unmatched. TCRB transcripts that were expressed got sequenced, as all of the isolated RNA had been reverse transcribed. Only in-frame clones appear in the TCRdb table, and some are missing; sequencing was by immunoSEQ multiplex PCR. The table records 400,000 or so clones, roughly a tenth of them present only once. As for this clone: Its antigen is unidentified.

Specimen: central memory CD4+ T cells from blood. The chain carries TRBV25-1 and TRBJ2-7; 8 positions match TRBD2. This sequence was found in a man in his thirties or forties with type 1 diabetes. CDR3 amino acids: CASSPLLAETYEQYF. CDR3 nucleotides: TGTGCCAGCAGTCCTCTACTAGCGGAGACGTACGAGCAGTACTTC.